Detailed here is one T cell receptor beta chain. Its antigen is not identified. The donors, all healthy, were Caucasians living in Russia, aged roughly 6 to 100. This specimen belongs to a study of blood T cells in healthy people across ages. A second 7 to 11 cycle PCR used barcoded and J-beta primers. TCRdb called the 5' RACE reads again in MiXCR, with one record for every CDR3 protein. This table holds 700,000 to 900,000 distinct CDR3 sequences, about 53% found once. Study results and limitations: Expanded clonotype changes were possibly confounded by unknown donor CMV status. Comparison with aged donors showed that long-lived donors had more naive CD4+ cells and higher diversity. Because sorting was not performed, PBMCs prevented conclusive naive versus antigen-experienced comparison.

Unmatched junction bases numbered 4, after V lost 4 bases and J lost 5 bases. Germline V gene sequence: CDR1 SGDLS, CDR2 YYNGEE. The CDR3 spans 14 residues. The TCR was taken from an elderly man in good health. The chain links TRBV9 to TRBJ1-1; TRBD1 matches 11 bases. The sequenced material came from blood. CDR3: CASSNRDRGTEAFF. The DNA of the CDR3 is TGTGCCAGCAGCAACCGGGACAGGGGGACTGAAGCTTTCTTT.